One and the same sample provided the 23 T cell receptor beta chains below, sequenced in a study of T cell responses to AZD1222 COVID-19 vaccine. Generated by immunoSEQ multiplex PCR, the TCRdb table keeps only in-frame clones and is missing some. The table has some 84,000 clones, approximately 88% seen once. This sample comprised peripheral blood, obtained 28 days after the second AZD1222 dose. The receptors were gathered from an adult who received the AZD1222 COVID-19 vaccine.

The chain combines TRBV6-5 with TRBJ1-2; 9 bases map to TRBD1. The germline CDR1 and CDR2 sequences are MNHEY and SVGAGI. The CDR3 spans 15 residues. The junction had 3 bases not matched to a gene; V was cut back by 2 bases and J by 2 bases. In DNA form, the CDR3 reads TGTGCCAGCAGTTACGACACAGGGGGCAACTATGGCTACACCTTC. This gives the protein CASSYDTGGNYGYTF.

The chain employs TRBV6-1 and TRBJ2-3; perhaps D is TRBD1 or TRBD2 (5 bases each). Germline lookup yields CDR1 MNHNS and CDR2 SASEGT. There are 16 residues in the CDR3. Deletions cut 1 base from V and 5 bases from J, with 16 bases between. CDR3 nucleotide sequence: TGTGCCAGCAGTGAAGTCGGGCAGGGACGGGGAGATACGCAGTATTTT. This encodes CASSEVGQGRGDTQYF.

The chain has TRBV24-1 and TRBJ2-7; 10 bases fit TRBD1. Looked up from germline, CDR1 is KGHDR and CDR2 is SFDVKD. This CDR3 contains 15 residues. Trimming cost V 3 bases and J 6 bases; bases outside gene matches: 7. DNA for the CDR3: TGTGCCACCAGTGATACGGGACAGGGGCCAATCGAGCAGTACTTC. Translation gives CATSDTGQGPIEQYF.

This rearrangement joins TRBV7-2 to TRBJ1-2; TRBD1 is a possible D gene (6 bases). Germline CDR1 SGHTA, CDR2 FQGNSA. V gave up 5 bases and J gave up 9 bases, with 13 bases separating them. The CDR3 has 12 amino acids. Written as DNA, the CDR3 is TGTGCCAGCAGCACATACAGGGAAAGCTACACCTTC. This encodes CASSTYRESYTF.

This chain uses TRBV7-2 with TRBJ1-5, with a tentative D call TRBD1 (5 bases). The CDR3 is 14 residues long. Germline V lookup: CDR1 SGHTA, CDR2 FQGNSA. V was shortened by 1 base and J by 7 bases, with 11 bases between the two germline ends. This chain's CDR3 is CASSLGQPQQPQHF. DNA for the CDR3: TGTGCCAGCAGCTTAGGACAGCCACAACAGCCCCAGCATTTT.

The chain carries TRBV11-2 and TRBJ2-1; the D is unclear. The ends were cut back, 7 bases at V and 10 bases at J, with 11 bases in the middle. Germline CDR1 is SGHAT and CDR2 is FQNNGV. The CDR3 runs to 11 residues. CDR3 loop: CASTPGQEQFF. The DNA of the CDR3 is TGTGCCAGCACCCCTGGGCAGGAGCAGTTCTTC.

The V and J genes are TRBV5-4 and TRBJ1-2; D is uncertain. The V gene's germline CDR1 is SGHNT and CDR2 YYREEE (reference sequence). Trimming took 0 bases from V and 2 from J, leaving 8 bases between them. The CDR3 covers 14 residues. CDR3 in amino acids: CASSLGSENYGYTF. CDR3 bases: TGTGCCAGCAGCTTGGGCTCAGAGAACTATGGCTACACCTTC.

The CDR3 sequence is CASRNSGRNTGELFF. The CDR3 DNA reads as TGTGCCAGCAGGAATAGCGGGAGAAACACCGGGGAGCTGTTTTTT. The chain couples TRBV2 to TRBJ2-2; 9 nucleotides line up with TRBD2. The V and J ends lost 6 bases and 2 bases, in that order; junction bases with no gene match: 4. This CDR3 is 15 amino acids long. Germline V gives CDR1 SNHLY, CDR2 FYNNEI.

The V gene is TRBV6-5, the J gene TRBJ1-6; unclear D gene. This CDR3 region has 13 residues. V dropped 6 bases and J dropped 10 bases, with 13 bases sitting between them. The germline V gene has CDR1 MNHEY and CDR2 SVGAGI. In DNA, the CDR3 is TGTGCCAGCAGCCGACCGTTCGGCTCACCCCTCCACTTT. The encoded protein is CASSRPFGSPLHF.

The rearrangement uses TRBV11-3 and TRBJ1-2; D unresolved. The V gene's germline CDR1 is SGHNT and CDR2 YENEEA. V gave up 1 base and J gave up 1 base, with 19 bases separating them. The CDR3 length is 18 residues. Here the CDR3 reads CASSLGRFTRLHNYGYTF. The DNA of the CDR3 is TGTGCCAGCAGCTTAGGAAGGTTCACCAGACTTCATAACTATGGCTACACCTTC.

The chain employs TRBV14 and TRBJ2-3, with D unresolved. V was trimmed by 4 bases and J by 3 bases, leaving 11 bases between them. The germline V gene has CDR1 SGHDN and CDR2 FVKESK. There are 14 residues in the CDR3. The CDR3 DNA reads as TGTGCCAGCAGCCCAGTCGGTAGGACAGATACGCAGTATTTT. It is translated as CASSPVGRTDTQYF.

In nucleotides, the CDR3 is TGTGCCAGTAGGTCGACAGATACGCAGTATTTT. Its translation is CASRSTDTQYF. The chain combines TRBV19 with TRBJ2-3; D remains unclear. Germline CDR1 is LNHDA and CDR2 is SQIVND (reference sequence). V lost 6 bases and J lost 3, with 4 bases in between. This CDR3 spans 11 amino acids. Supplemented by reference TRBV19 and TRBJ2-3, the full variable domain reads DGGITQSPKYLFRKEGQNVTLSCEQNLNHDAMYWYRQDPGQGLRLIYYSQIVNDFQKGDIAEGYSVSREKKESFPLTVTSAQKNPTAFYLCASRSTDTQYFGPGTRLTVL.

V and J are TRBV19 and TRBJ2-3, with 11 positions matching TRBD1. J lost 6 bases, V lost 4 bases, and 9 bases had no gene match. Germline loops: CDR1 LNHDA, CDR2 SQIVND (reference sequence). CDR3 length: 16 amino acids. The CDR3 here is CASSTQSDRGRDTQYF. The CDR3 DNA sequence: TGTGCCAGTAGTACCCAATCGGACAGGGGGCGGGATACGCAGTATTTT.

The chain is built from TRBV5-4 and TRBJ1-4; D is uncertain. CDR1 and CDR2 from the germline V gene are SGHNT and YYREEE (reference sequence). CDR3 length: 13 amino acids. V was trimmed by 1 base and J by 10 bases, leaving 11 bases between them. The CDR3 here is CASSLWGVGKLFF. The CDR3 nucleotides are TGTGCCAGCAGCTTGTGGGGTGTGGGAAAACTGTTTTTT.

V and J are TRBV3-1 (or the pseudogene TRBV3-2) and TRBJ2-7; no definite D call. The CDR3 totals 11 residues. CDR1 is LGHDT, CDR2 YNNKEL, per germline (reference sequence). Trimming shortened V by 1 base and J by 12 bases, and 10 bases separated the two germline ends. The CDR3 sequence is CASSQGLGLYF. DNA for the CDR3: TGTGCCAGCAGCCAAGGGTTAGGGCTGTACTTC.

The rearrangement uses TRBV9 and TRBJ2-7, with D perhaps matching TRBD2 (6 bases). Germline CDR1 is SGDLS and CDR2 is YYNGEE. This CDR3 is built from 14 residues. The V and J ends lost 4 bases and 1 base respectively, with 12 bases between them. CDR3 amino acids: CASSPPEGSYEQYF. For the CDR3, the DNA is TGTGCCAGCAGCCCCCCGGAGGGTTCCTACGAGCAGTACTTC. Combining the CDR3 with reference TRBV9 and TRBJ2-7 gives the whole variable domain DSGVTQTPKHLITATGQRVTLRCSPRSGDLSVYWYQQSLDQGLQFLIQYYNGEERAKGNILERFSAQQFPDLHSELNLSSLELGDSALYFCASSPPEGSYEQYFGPGTRLTVT.

The chain uses TRBV19 and TRBJ2-7, with 11 bases identical to TRBD2. Losses at the gene ends were 5 bases for V and 1 base for J; bases not matched to a gene: 13. The CDR3 is made up of 18 amino acids. Germline CDR1 and CDR2: LNHDA and SQIVND (reference sequence). CDR3 loop: CASSPAGRLAGRSYEQYF. Written as DNA, the CDR3 is TGTGCCAGTAGTCCCGCGGGGAGACTAGCGGGGCGATCCTACGAGCAGTACTTC.

CDR3 in amino acids: CASGRSSYEQYF. The CDR3 DNA follows: TGTGCCAGCGGCCGGAGCTCCTACGAGCAGTACTTC. V is TRBV28 and J is TRBJ2-7; D is unclear. In germline, CDR1 is MDHEN, CDR2 SYDVKM. With 8 bases removed from V and 0 bases from J, the gap between germline ends came to 8 bases. CDR3 length: 12 amino acids.

The chain has TRBV5-1 and TRBJ2-1; 8 bases align to TRBD1. Per the germline V gene, CDR1 is SGHRS and CDR2 is YFSETQ. V was pared by 0 bases and J by 2 bases, with 1 base of the junction left unmatched. The CDR3 extends over 15 amino acids. The chain's CDR3 is CASSLVQGAYNEQFF. The CDR3 DNA reads TGCGCCAGCAGCTTGGTACAGGGGGCCTACAATGAGCAGTTCTTC. Complete variable domain (other parts from reference TRBV5-1 and TRBJ2-1): KAGVTQTPRYLIKTRGQQVTLSCSPISGHRSVSWYQQTPGQGLQFLFEYFSETQRNKGNFPGRFSGRQFSNSRSEMNVSTLELGDSALYLCASSLVQGAYNEQFFGPGTRLTVL.

This chain joins TRBV14 and TRBJ1-4; weak D call: TRBD1 (5 bases). The length of the CDR3 is 12 residues. Germline CDR1 is SGHDN and CDR2 is FVKESK. With 8 bases removed from V and 12 bases from J, the gap between germline ends came to 16 bases. In DNA form, the CDR3 reads TGTGCCAGCGGGAAATCAGGGTTAGAACTGTTTTTT. Its translation is CASGKSGLELFF.

The chain links TRBV5-8 to TRBJ1-6, with TRBD1 matching over 7 bases. Trimming removed 4 bases from V and 5 bases from J; junction bases left unmatched: 15. This CDR3 is built from 18 residues. CDR1 SGHTS and CDR2 YDEGEE come from the germline V gene. CDR3 nucleotide sequence: TGTGCCAGCAGCCGAGTGGACAGGAAGACTCCGAATAATTCACCCCTCCACTTT. It yields the protein CASSRVDRKTPNNSPLHF.

The chain recombines TRBV28 with TRBJ1-1, with D perhaps TRBD1 (6 bases). This CDR3 has 17 residues. V was pared by 8 bases and J by 1 base, with 23 bases between. Germline assignment: CDR1 MDHEN and CDR2 SYDVKM. As DNA, the CDR3 is TGTGCCAGCCCTGGGGAATACCAACAGGGTACGAACACTGAAGCTTTCTTT. Residues: CASPGEYQQGTNTEAFF.

The chain combines TRBV5-4 with TRBJ2-5, with D maybe TRBD1 (6 bases). Trimming took 0 bases from V and 0 from J, leaving 9 bases between them. The CDR3 spans 15 residues. The germline CDR1 and CDR2 sequences are SGHNT and YYREEE (reference sequence). The CDR3 coding sequence is TGTGCCAGCAGCTTGGGGGGACACTACCAAGAGACCCAGTACTTC. As protein: CASSLGGHYQETQYF.